Sequencing of this T cell receptor beta chain was carried out in a study of blood T cell repertoires in COVID-19. Whole-study context: PBMCs, B-cell-depleted T cells, or T cells provided the cDNA or gDNA that made up the material.

Trimming took 5 bases from V and 8 from J; bases not matched to a gene: 6. In germline, CDR1 is SGHAT, CDR2 FQNNGV. CDR3 length: 13 amino acids. Here immunoSEQ multiplex PCR was the method, and the copy in TCRdb shows in-frame clones only, minus some. The sample records 200,000 to 250,000 clones, 84% being singletons. Study members were between 18 and 89 years old and lived in approximately 25 US regions. Symptom resolution, clearance, or two negative PCRs marked donors in Cohort 3 as recovered. This clone appeared a single time. The chain uses TRBV11-2 and TRBJ2-1; 7 nucleotides line up with TRBD2. This sequence was found in a woman between 35 and 50 years old who had recovered from COVID-19. The sequenced sample was PBMCs or T cells enriched from blood (not recorded which). The CDR3 loop reads CASSLGGIDEQFF. The CDR3 DNA follows: TGTGCCAGCAGCCTGGGAGGGATCGATGAGCAGTTCTTC.